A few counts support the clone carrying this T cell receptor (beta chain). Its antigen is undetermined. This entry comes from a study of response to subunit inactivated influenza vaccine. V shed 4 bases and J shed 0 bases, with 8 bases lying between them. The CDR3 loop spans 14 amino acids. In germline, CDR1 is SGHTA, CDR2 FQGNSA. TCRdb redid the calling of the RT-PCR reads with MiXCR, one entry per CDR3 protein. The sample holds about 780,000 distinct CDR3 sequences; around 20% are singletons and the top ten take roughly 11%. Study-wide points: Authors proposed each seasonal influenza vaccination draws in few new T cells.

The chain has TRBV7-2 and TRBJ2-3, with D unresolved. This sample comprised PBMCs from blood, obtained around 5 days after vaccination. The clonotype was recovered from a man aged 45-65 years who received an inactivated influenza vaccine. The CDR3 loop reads CASSSSTSTDTQYF. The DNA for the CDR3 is TGTGCCAGCAGCTCCTCGACCAGCACAGATACGCAGTATTTT. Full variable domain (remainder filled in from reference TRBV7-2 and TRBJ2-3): GAGVSQSPSNKVTEKGKDVELRCDPISGHTALYWYRQSLGQGLEFLIYFQGNSAPDKSGLPSDRFSAERTGGSVSTLTIQRTQQEDSAVYLCASSSSTSTDTQYFGPGTRLTVL.